The 28 T cell receptor beta chains presented below share a single source sample, sequenced in a study of T cells in Graves' hyperthyroidism and ophthalmopathy. Researchers took RNA transcripts and amplified the TCR beta CDR3 regions from them. In the first-round RT-PCR of the TCR CDR3, the HTBI primer set was used. One entry per CDR3 protein, called by TCRdb with MiXCR from the multiplex PCR reads. The sample holds 660,000 or so distinct CDR3 sequences, 45% seen once. The specimen was peripheral blood or thyroid tissue (not recorded which). These receptors all stem from an adult man with Graves' disease, either hyperthyroidism or ophthalmopathy (not recorded which).

The gene calls are TRBV6-1 and TRBJ1-2; D perhaps matches TRBD1 (6 bases). V shed 5 bases and J shed 3 bases, with 16 bases lying between them. Per the germline V gene, CDR1 is MNHNS and CDR2 is SASEGT. The CDR3 sequence is 15 residues long. CDR3 coding DNA: TGTGCCAGCAGTTACTTCGCGGAGGGGGACTATGGCTACACCTTC. Residues: CASSYFAEGDYGYTF.

This clonotype was found once. V gene TRBV11-1 combines with J gene TRBJ2-7; the match to TRBD1 covers 7 bases. Trimming removed 5 bases from V and 3 bases from J; junction bases left unmatched: 13. The CDR3 totals 16 residues. Germline V CDR1 and CDR2: SGHAT, FQDESV (reference sequence). This CDR3 is CASSVGQGVPRYEQYF. CDR3 DNA sequence: TGTGCCAGCAGCGTCGGTCAGGGGGTGCCCCGCTACGAGCAGTACTTC.

The V gene is TRBV7-3, the J gene TRBJ2-7, with 8 bases matching TRBD2. The J call is in doubt because the DNA end fits TRBJ2-1 better. Germline CDR1 is SGHTA and CDR2 is FQGTGA. The CDR3 contains 15 residues. The CDR3 loop reads CASSFLLAEYNEQFF. The CDR3 bases are TGTGCCAGCAGCTTTCTACTAGCGGAATACAATGAGCAGTTCTTC.

This clonotype was observed at least ten times. The chain uses TRBV29-1 and TRBJ1-2, with 7 bases that match TRBD1. Germline V lookup: CDR1 SQVTM, CDR2 ANQGSEA. This CDR3 region has 13 residues. V lost 5 bases and J lost 7; bases outside the gene matches: 10. The CDR3 coding sequence is TGCAGCGTTCGGGACAGAGTTTGGAGTGGCTACACCTTC. Translation gives CSVRDRVWSGYTF.

V and J are TRBV19 and TRBJ1-2; 7 bases are shared with TRBD1. The CDR3 sequence is 13 residues long. Germline CDR1 reads LNHDA; CDR2 reads SQIVND (reference sequence). V shed 3 bases and J 4 bases; nucleotides not matched to a gene: 2. This CDR3 reads CASSMDRIYGYTF. In DNA form, the CDR3 reads TGTGCCAGTAGTATGGACAGGATCTATGGCTACACCTTC. Based on the CDR3 plus reference TRBV19 and TRBJ1-2, the full variable domain is DGGITQSPKYLFRKEGQNVTLSCEQNLNHDAMYWYRQDPGQGLRLIYYSQIVNDFQKGDIAEGYSVSREKKESFPLTVTSAQKNPTAFYLCASSMDRIYGYTFGSGTRLTVV.

This clonotype was recorded at least ten times. V usage is TRBV2 and J usage is TRBJ1-4, with 8 bases lining up with TRBD1. V was pared by 3 bases and J by 8 bases, with 5 bases of the junction left unmatched. Germline V gene sequence: CDR1 SNHLY, CDR2 FYNNEI. This CDR3 has 14 residues. CDR3 protein: CASSEGQVEEKLFF. For the CDR3, the DNA is TGTGCCAGCAGTGAGGGACAGGTAGAGGAAAAACTGTTTTTT.

The chain is built from TRBV7-9 and TRBJ2-7; D is undetermined. The germline V gene encodes CDR1 SEHNR and CDR2 FQNEAQ (reference sequence). V was clipped by 8 bases and J by 0 bases, with 14 bases between them. This CDR3 has 14 residues. The CDR3 is CASSLLQFSYEQYF. CDR3 DNA: TGTGCCAGCTCACTACTACAGTTCTCCTACGAGCAGTACTTC.

This chain joins TRBV20-1 and TRBJ2-2; TRBD2 matches at 12 bases. Germline CDR1 DFQATT, CDR2 SNEGSKA (reference sequence). Losses at the gene ends were 6 bases for V and 7 bases for J; bases not matched to a gene: 6. This CDR3 has 14 residues. The CDR3 DNA follows: TGCAGTGCAACCGGACTAGCGGGACGCGGGGAGCTGTTTTTT. Protein product: CSATGLAGRGELFF.

This rearrangement joins TRBV20-1 to TRBJ2-7; 11 bases match TRBD1. CDR1 is DFQATT, CDR2 SNEGSKA, per germline (reference sequence). J lost 0 bases, V lost 6 bases, and 7 bases had no gene match. The CDR3 consists of 15 residues. The CDR3 is CSAPSGQGASYEQYF. CDR3 bases: TGCAGTGCCCCCAGCGGACAGGGGGCCTCCTACGAGCAGTACTTC.

This rearrangement joins TRBV7-3 to TRBJ2-5; D call uncertain. V lost 8 bases and J 7 bases, leaving 17 bases between the germline ends. From germline, CDR1 is SGHTA and CDR2 FQGTGA. The CDR3 length is 13 residues. CDR3 sequence: CASSPAGPGTQYF. The CDR3 nucleotides are TGTGCCAGCTCACCCGCCGGTCCAGGGACCCAGTACTTC.

DNA of the CDR3: TGCAGCGTTGAGGGACAGGGGAGCTCTGGGGCCAACGTCCTGACTTTC. It translates to CSVEGQGSSGANVLTF. V is TRBV29-1 and J is TRBJ2-6; 10 bases agree with TRBD1. This CDR3 region has 16 residues. With 3 bases clipped from V and 0 bases from J, the junction kept 2 bases outside the gene matches. Germline V lookup: CDR1 SQVTM, CDR2 ANQGSEA.

CDR3 sequence (DNA): TGTGCCAGCAGCCCAGGACAGGGGGCGAACATCTATGGCTACACCTTC. Amino acid sequence: CASSPGQGANIYGYTF. V gene TRBV7-6 combines with J gene TRBJ1-2; 11 bases map to TRBD1. In germline, CDR1 is SGHVS, CDR2 FNYEAQ. The CDR3 is 16 amino acids. The V and J ends lost 5 bases and 4 bases, in that order; junction bases with no gene match: 9. The full variable domain, completed using reference TRBV7-6 and TRBJ1-2, is GAGVSQSPRYKVTKRGQDVALRCDPISGHVSLYWYRQALGQGPEFLTYFNYEAQQDKSGLPNDRFSAERPEGSISTLTIQRTEQRDSAMYRCASSPGQGANIYGYTFGSGTRLTVV.

The chain employs TRBV7-8 and TRBJ2-3; D may be TRBD2 (5 bases). V lost 8 bases to trimming and J lost 1 base, with 13 bases between them. Looked up from germline, CDR1 is SGHVS and CDR2 is FQNEAQ. CDR3 length equals 14 residues. The CDR3 region is CASGRRVGTDTQYF. The CDR3, as DNA: TGTGCCAGCGGGAGACGGGTGGGCACAGATACGCAGTATTTT.

Remarks on this clonotype: A read error may be the cause here, since a much bigger clone is one base away. V is TRBV25-1 and J is TRBJ1-1, with D possibly TRBD1 on 6 matching bases. The CDR3 consists of 15 residues. Deletions cut 3 bases from V and 3 bases from J, with 14 bases between. Germline CDR1 is MGHDK and CDR2 is SYGVNS. Here the CDR3 DNA reads TGTGCCAGCAGTGAGAATCGACAGGTTGACACTGAAGCTTTCTTT. Its protein is CASSENRQVDTEAFF.

Note on this clonotype: The germline gene is not matched at one end of the junction; a read error may be the cause. The rearrangement links TRBV24-1 to TRBJ1-2; D unresolved. Germline CDR1 reads KGHDR; CDR2 reads SFDVKD. The CDR3 is 14 amino acids. The CDR3 bases are TGTGCCAGCAGTGAGGTTCGGGGTATCGGGGGCTACACCTTC. Protein sequence: CASSEVRGIGGYTF.

The V gene is TRBV25-1, the J gene TRBJ1-6; 9 nucleotides match TRBD1. Trimming removed 6 bases from V and 6 bases from J; junction bases left unmatched: 15. CDR1 MGHDK and CDR2 SYGVNS come from the germline V gene. This CDR3 has 18 amino acids. The CDR3 region is CASRALRTGDLSNSPLHF. CDR3 DNA: TGTGCCAGCAGGGCCCTTAGGACAGGGGATTTATCTAATTCACCCCTCCACTTT.

This clonotype was counted only a few times. The CDR3 sequence is CSATGTANYGYTF. DNA of the CDR3: TGCAGTGCTACCGGGACAGCTAACTATGGCTACACCTTC. The chain couples TRBV20-1 to TRBJ1-2, with 7 bases identical to TRBD1. The CDR3 spans 13 residues. Germline V gene data show CDR1 as DFQATT and CDR2 as SNEGSKA (reference sequence). Trimming at V came to 4 bases and at J to 0 bases, leaving 2 bases not matched to a gene.

Turning to this clonotype: A read error may be the cause here, since a much bigger clone is one base away. V usage is TRBV10-3 and J usage is TRBJ2-7; the match to TRBD1 covers 8 bases. J gave up 6 bases and V 6 bases, and 1 base lay outside the gene matches. CDR1 and CDR2 (germline): ENHRY, SYGVKD. The CDR3 runs to 11 residues. CDR3 loop: CAISGQGEQYF. The CDR3 coding sequence is TGTGCCATCAGCGGACAGGGCGAGCAGTACTTC.

The sample holds a few counts of this clonotype. The chain links TRBV29-1 to TRBJ1-2; the D is unclear. V lost 6 bases and J 8 bases, leaving 16 bases between the germline ends. CDR3 length: 12 residues. CDR1 and CDR2 (germline): SQVTM, ANQGSEA. CDR3 coding DNA: TGCAGCGTCAAAACCCCCCGCGGGGGCTACACCTTC. Encoded protein: CSVKTPRGGYTF.

The chain has TRBV10-3 and TRBJ1-2; possibly TRBD1 for D (6 bases). This CDR3 is 15 amino acids long. Trimming took 10 bases from V and 3 from J, leaving 21 bases between them. Germline CDR1 ENHRY, CDR2 SYGVKD. Written as DNA, the CDR3 is TGTGCCAGCTCACCTCCACAGGGTTTGGACTATGGCTACACCTTC. Its translation is CASSPPQGLDYGYTF.

The CDR3 is CSVEPRGPNTEAFF. DNA of the CDR3: TGCAGCGTTGAACCACGGGGGCCAAACACTGAAGCTTTCTTT. The chain joins TRBV29-1 to TRBJ1-1; TRBD1 is a possible D gene (6 bases). The CDR3 contains 14 residues. V shed 2 bases and J shed 2 bases, with 12 bases lying between them. The germline V gene has CDR1 SQVTM and CDR2 ANQGSEA.

The chain combines TRBV20-1 with TRBJ1-5, with TRBD1 as a possible D gene (5 bases). Germline CDR1 is DFQATT and CDR2 is SNEGSKA (reference sequence). The V end was cut by 7 bases, the J end by 0 bases, with 10 bases between. The length of the CDR3 is 13 residues. In nucleotides, the CDR3 is TGCAGTGTTCAGGGCGATAGCAATCAGCCCCAGCATTTT. Translated, it gives CSVQGDSNQPQHF.

The gene calls are TRBV7-8 and TRBJ2-5; 9 nucleotides line up with TRBD1. V gave up 1 base and J gave up 3 bases; unmatched junction bases: 3. The CDR3 spans 15 residues. CDR1 is SGHVS and CDR2 is FQNEAQ in the germline V gene. In DNA form, the CDR3 reads TGTGCCAGCAGCTTAGGACAGGGGGGGGAAGAGACCCAGTACTTC. Its protein is CASSLGQGGEETQYF.

This clonotype was found a few times. The chain joins TRBV7-6 to TRBJ1-4; 7 nucleotides line up with TRBD1. Germline V gene sequence: CDR1 SGHVS, CDR2 FNYEAQ. CDR3 length: 17 amino acids. V trimming: 4 bases; J trimming: 4 bases; junction bases outside the gene matches: 12. CDR3 residues: CASSSGATGVYNEKLFF. The CDR3 DNA reads TGTGCCAGCAGCTCCGGCGCCACAGGGGTTTATAATGAAAAACTGTTTTTT.

This clonotype was detected only a few times. V is TRBV2 and J is TRBJ2-5; 9 bases match TRBD2. The germline V gene encodes CDR1 SNHLY and CDR2 FYNNEI. V was clipped by 6 bases and J by 5 bases; unmatched bases: 13. The CDR3 consists of 16 residues. The CDR3 sequence: CASSHRLAADRETQYF. DNA of the CDR3: TGTGCCAGCAGCCACCGACTAGCGGCTGACCGGGAGACCCAGTACTTC.

This clonotype was counted ten times or more. The chain combines TRBV7-9 with TRBJ1-1, with 7 bases that match TRBD1. Per germline, CDR1 SEHNR and CDR2 FQNEAQ (reference sequence). There are 13 residues in the CDR3. V lost 6 bases to trimming and J lost 1 base; unmatched junction nucleotides: 2. CDR3: CASSRTGNTEAFF. The DNA for the CDR3 is TGTGCCAGCAGTCGGACAGGGAACACTGAAGCTTTCTTT.

The table lists this clonotype with many counts. The chain uses TRBV20-1 and TRBJ1-5, with a tentative D call TRBD1 (6 bases). Germline V gene data show CDR1 as DFQATT and CDR2 as SNEGSKA (reference sequence). Trimming cost V 3 bases and J 2 bases, with 11 bases left between them. This CDR3 contains 14 residues. Written as DNA, the CDR3 is TGCAGTGCTAGGCGGGGGCTAGGCAATCAGCCCCAGCATTTT. Translated: CSARRGLGNQPQHF.

The chain recombines TRBV24-1 with TRBJ2-7; TRBD2 might be the D (5 bases). CDR3 size: 20 residues. With 1 base removed from V and 1 base from J, the gap between germline ends came to 25 bases. CDR1 and CDR2 (germline): KGHDR, SFDVKD. The CDR3 DNA is TGTGCCACCAGTGATTTCCCCGAGCTTAGCGAAGATGGTATTTCCTACGAGCAGTACTTC. This codes for CATSDFPELSEDGISYEQYF.